Given below is one T cell receptor beta chain in context. Method: immunoSEQ multiplex PCR; TCRdb's copy keeps in-frame clones and lacks some. The sample consists of about 140,000 clones, approximately 80% of them appearing once. CDR3 length: 16 amino acids. The V and J ends lost 5 bases and 6 bases, in that order; junction bases with no gene match: 12. CDR1 SGHVS and CDR2 FNYEAQ come from the germline V gene. These data are taken from a study of blood T cell repertoires in COVID-19. The TCR originated in a human donor in a cohort sampled during active COVID-19. The sample comprised peripheral blood. The chain couples TRBV7-6 to TRBJ2-1; 8 bases agree with TRBD2. CDR3 DNA: TGTGCCAGCAGCCCCCTACAGCGGGAGATCTTCAATGAGCAGTTCTTC. Encoded protein: CASSPLQREIFNEQFF.